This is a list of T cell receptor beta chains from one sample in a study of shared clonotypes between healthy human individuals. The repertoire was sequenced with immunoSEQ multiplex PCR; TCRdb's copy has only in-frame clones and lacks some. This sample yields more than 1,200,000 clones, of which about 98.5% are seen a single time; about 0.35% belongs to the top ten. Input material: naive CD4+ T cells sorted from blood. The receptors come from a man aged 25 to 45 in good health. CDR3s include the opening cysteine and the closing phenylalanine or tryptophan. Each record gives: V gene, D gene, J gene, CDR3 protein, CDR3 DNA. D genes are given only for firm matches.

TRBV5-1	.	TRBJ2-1	CASSSTGGNEQFF	TGCGCCAGCAGCTCCACAGGAGGCAATGAGCAGTTCTTC
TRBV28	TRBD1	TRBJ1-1	CASSMTGDWTEAFF	TGTGCCAGCAGTATGACAGGGGATTGGACTGAAGCTTTCTTT
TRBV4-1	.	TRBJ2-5	CASSQSRGRGETQYF	TGCGCCAGCAGCCAGAGCAGGGGTCGGGGGGAGACCCAGTACTTC
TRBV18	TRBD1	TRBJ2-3	CASSLLDRVLTDTQYF	TGTGCCAGCTCACTGTTGGACAGGGTGTTGACAGATACGCAGTATTTT
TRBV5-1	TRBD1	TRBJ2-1	CASSLAVWTGVDEQFF	TGCGCCAGCAGCTTGGCCGTCTGGACAGGGGTGGATGAGCAGTTCTTC
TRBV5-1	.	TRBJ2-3	CASSLTGRTDTQYF	TGCGCCAGCAGCTTGACAGGGCGAACAGATACGCAGTATTTT
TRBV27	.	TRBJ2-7	CASSTTRSRQSYEQYF	TGTGCCAGCAGTACTACCCGATCCCGACAGTCCTACGAGCAGTACTTC
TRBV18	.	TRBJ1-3	CASSPLDSMFSGNTIYF	TGTGCCAGCTCACCACTGGATTCCATGTTCTCTGGAAACACCATATATTTT
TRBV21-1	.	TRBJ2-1	CASSKQTSGCNGQFF	TGTGCCAGCAGCAAACAAACTAGCGGGTGCAACGGGCAGTTCTTC
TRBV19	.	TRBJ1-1	CASSIRGALTEAFF	TGTGCCAGTAGTATACGAGGGGCTCTCACTGAAGCTTTCTTT